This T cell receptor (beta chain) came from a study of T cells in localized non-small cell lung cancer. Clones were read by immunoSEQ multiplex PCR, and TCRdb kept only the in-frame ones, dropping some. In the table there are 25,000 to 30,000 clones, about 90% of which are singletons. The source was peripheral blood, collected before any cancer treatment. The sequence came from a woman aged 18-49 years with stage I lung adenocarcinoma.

The CDR3 DNA reads as TGTGCCAGCAGCTTATCCGGAGGGGTCCAAGAGACCCAGTACTTC. This gives the protein CASSLSGGVQETQYF. The V and J genes are TRBV7-8 and TRBJ2-5; D is possibly TRBD2 (6 bases). Germline V gene data show CDR1 as SGHVS and CDR2 as FQNEAQ. Trimming cost V 2 bases and J 1 base, with 11 bases left between them. The CDR3 has 15 residues.